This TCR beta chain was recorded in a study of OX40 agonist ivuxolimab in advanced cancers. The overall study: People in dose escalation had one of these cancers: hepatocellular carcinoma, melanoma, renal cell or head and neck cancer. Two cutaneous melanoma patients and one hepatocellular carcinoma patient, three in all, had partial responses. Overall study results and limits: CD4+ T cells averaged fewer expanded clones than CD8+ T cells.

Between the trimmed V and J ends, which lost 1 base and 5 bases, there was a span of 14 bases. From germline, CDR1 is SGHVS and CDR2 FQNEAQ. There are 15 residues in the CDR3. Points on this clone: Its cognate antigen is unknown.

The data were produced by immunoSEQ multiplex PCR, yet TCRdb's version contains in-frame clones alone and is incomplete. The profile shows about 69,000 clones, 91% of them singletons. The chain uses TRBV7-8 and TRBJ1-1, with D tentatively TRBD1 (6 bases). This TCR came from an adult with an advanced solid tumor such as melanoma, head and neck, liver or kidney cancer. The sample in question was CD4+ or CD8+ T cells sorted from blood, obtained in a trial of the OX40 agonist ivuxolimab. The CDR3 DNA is TGTGCCAGCAGCTTAGGGTTCCGGGGGCAGACTGAAGCTTTCTTT. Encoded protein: CASSLGFRGQTEAFF.